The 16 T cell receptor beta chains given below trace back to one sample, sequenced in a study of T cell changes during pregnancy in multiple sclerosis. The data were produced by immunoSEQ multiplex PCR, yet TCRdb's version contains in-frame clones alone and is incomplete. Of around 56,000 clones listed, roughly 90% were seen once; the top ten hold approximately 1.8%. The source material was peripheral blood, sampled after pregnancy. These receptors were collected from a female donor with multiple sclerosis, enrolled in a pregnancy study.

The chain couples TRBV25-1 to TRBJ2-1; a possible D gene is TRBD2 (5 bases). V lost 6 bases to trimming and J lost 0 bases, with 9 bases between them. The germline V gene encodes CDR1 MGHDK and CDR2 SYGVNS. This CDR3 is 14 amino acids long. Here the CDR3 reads CASRPGSSYNEQFF. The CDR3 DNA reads TGTGCCAGCAGGCCGGGGAGCTCCTACAATGAGCAGTTCTTC.

For the CDR3, the DNA is TGTGCCAGCAGGACAGGGGGGGGAACTAATGAAAAACTGTTTTTT. Amino acid sequence: CASRTGGGTNEKLFF. The chain carries TRBV6-1 and TRBJ1-4; 9 bases are shared with TRBD1. CDR1 MNHNS and CDR2 SASEGT come from the germline V gene. CDR3 length: 15 amino acids. V shed 6 bases and J 1 base; nucleotides not matched to a gene: 3.

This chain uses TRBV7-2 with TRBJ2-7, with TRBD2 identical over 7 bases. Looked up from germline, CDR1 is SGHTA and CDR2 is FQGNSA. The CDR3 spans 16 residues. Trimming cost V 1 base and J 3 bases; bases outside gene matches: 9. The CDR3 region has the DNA TGTGCCAGCAGCTTAGGGGACTATTTTAGGGACTACGAGCAGTACTTC. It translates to CASSLGDYFRDYEQYF.

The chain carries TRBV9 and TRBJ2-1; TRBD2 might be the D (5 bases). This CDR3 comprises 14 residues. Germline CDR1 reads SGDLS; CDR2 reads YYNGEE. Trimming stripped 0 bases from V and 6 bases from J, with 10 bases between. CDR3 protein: CASSVDFSANEQFF. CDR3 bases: TGTGCCAGCAGCGTAGATTTTAGCGCCAATGAGCAGTTCTTC.

CDR3 nucleotide sequence: TGCGCCAGGCTGACAGGGTATGGCTACACCTTC. It specifies CARLTGYGYTF. The V gene is TRBV23-1, the J gene TRBJ1-2, with 7 bases lining up with TRBD1. TRBV23-1 is sorted into the ORF group, with uncertain function. The V gene end was trimmed by 9 bases and the J gene end by 5 bases; junction bases not matched to a gene: 3. The CDR3 runs 11 residues.

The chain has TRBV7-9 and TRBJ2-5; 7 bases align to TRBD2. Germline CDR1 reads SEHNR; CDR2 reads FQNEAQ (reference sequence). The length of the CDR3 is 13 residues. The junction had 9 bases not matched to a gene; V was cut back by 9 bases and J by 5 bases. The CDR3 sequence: CARSGKGGETQYF. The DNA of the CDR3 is TGTGCCAGATCAGGGAAGGGAGGGGAGACCCAGTACTTC.

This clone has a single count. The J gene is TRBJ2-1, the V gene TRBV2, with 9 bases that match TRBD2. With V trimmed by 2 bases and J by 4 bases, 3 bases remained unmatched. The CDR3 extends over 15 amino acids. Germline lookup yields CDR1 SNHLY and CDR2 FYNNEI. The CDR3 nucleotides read TGTGCCAGCAGTGAACAGCGGGGGGTATACAATGAGCAGTTCTTC. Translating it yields CASSEQRGVYNEQFF.

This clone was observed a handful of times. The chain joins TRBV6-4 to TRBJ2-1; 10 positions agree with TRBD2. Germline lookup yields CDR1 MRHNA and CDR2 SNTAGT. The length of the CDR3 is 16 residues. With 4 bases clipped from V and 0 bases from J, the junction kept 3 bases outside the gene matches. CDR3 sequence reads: CASSAVAGGSYNEQFF. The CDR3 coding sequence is TGTGCCAGCAGTGCCGTAGCGGGGGGCTCCTACAATGAGCAGTTCTTC.

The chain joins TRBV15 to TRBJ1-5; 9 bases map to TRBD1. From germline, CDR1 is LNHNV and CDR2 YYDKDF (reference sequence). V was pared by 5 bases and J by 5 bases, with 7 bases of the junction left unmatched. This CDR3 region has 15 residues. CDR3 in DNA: TGTGCCACCAGCTTGGACAGGGGCGGGGATCAGCCCCAGCATTTT. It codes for CATSLDRGGDQPQHF.

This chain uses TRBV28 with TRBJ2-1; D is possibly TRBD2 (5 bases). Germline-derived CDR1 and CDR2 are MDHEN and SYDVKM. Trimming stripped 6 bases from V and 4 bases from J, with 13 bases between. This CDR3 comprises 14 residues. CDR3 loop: CASSLRAPYNEQFF. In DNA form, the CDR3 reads TGTGCCAGCAGCCTGAGGGCCCCATACAATGAGCAGTTCTTC.

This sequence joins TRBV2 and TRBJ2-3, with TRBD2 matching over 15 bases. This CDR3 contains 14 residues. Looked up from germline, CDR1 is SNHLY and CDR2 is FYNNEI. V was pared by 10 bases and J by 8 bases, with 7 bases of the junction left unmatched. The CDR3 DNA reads TGTGCCACCGGACTAGCGGGGGGGCACACTACGCAGTATTTT. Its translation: CATGLAGGHTTQYF.

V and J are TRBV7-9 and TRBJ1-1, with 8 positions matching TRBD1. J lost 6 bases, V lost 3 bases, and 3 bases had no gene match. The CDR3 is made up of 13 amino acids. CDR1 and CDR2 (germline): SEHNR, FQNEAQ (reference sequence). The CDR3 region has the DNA TGTGCCAGCAGCTTTTTACAGGGGGCTGAAGCTTTCTTT. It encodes CASSFLQGAEAFF.

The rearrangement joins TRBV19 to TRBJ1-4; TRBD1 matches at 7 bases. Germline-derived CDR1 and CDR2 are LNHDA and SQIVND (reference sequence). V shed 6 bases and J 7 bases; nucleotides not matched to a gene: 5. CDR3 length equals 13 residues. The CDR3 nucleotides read TGTGCCAGTAGATCTTCAGGGGGTGAAAAACTGTTTTTT. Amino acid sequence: CASRSSGGEKLFF.

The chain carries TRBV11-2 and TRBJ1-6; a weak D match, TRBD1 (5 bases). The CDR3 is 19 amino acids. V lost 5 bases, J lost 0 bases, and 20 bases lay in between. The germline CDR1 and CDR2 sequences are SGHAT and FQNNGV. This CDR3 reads CASSLIFGGGSSYNSPLHF. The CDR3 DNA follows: TGTGCCAGCAGCCTCATCTTCGGGGGGGGGAGCTCCTATAATTCACCCCTCCACTTT.

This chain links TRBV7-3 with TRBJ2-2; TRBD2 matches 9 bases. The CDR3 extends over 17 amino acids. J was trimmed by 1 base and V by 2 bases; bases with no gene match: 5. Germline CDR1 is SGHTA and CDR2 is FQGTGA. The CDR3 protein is CASSLSGLAVNTGELFF. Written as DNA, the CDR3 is TGTGCCAGCAGCTTATCGGGACTAGCAGTGAACACCGGGGAGCTGTTTTTT.

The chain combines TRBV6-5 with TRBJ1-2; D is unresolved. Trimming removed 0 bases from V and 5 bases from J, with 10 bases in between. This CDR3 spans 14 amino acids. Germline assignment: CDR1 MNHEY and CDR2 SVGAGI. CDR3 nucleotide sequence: TGTGCCAGCAGTTACTCAGGAGACGATTATGGCTACACCTTC. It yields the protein CASSYSGDDYGYTF.